These 8 T cell receptor beta chains were all obtained from the same sample, sequenced in a study of cytomegalovirus exposure and HLA in healthy donors. Amplification used 60 Vbeta primers and 13 Jbeta primers. Assay used: immunoSEQ multiplex PCR; TCRdb lists only in-frame clones, some missing. This table has tens of thousands of clones, roughly two thirds appearing once. Sequenced input: PBMCs. These receptors were obtained from a woman aged 25 to 45 in good health and CMV-seronegative.

CDR3 in amino acids: CASRPLRDYEQYF. For the CDR3, the DNA is TGCGCCAGCAGGCCCTTGAGGGACTACGAGCAGTACTTC. V is TRBV5-1 and J is TRBJ2-7; a possible D gene is TRBD2 (5 bases). CDR1 SGHRS and CDR2 YFSETQ come from the germline V gene. The CDR3 loop spans 13 amino acids. V shed 5 bases and J shed 3 bases, with 12 bases lying between them. The whole variable domain, filled in from reference TRBV5-1 and TRBJ2-7, reads KAGVTQTPRYLIKTRGQQVTLSCSPISGHRSVSWYQQTPGQGLQFLFEYFSETQRNKGNFPGRFSGRQFSNSRSEMNVSTLELGDSALYLCASRPLRDYEQYFGPGTRLTVT.

For the CDR3, the DNA is TGTGCCAGCAGCCGCCCAGCGGGAGAGACCCAGTACTTC. Its protein is CASSRPAGETQYF. The chain recombines TRBV7-8 with TRBJ2-5, with a weak D call TRBD2 (6 bases). The CDR3 is made up of 13 amino acids. Germline CDR1 and CDR2: SGHVS and FQNEAQ. The V end was cut by 5 bases, the J end by 4 bases, with 11 bases between.

In this sample, this clone turned up once. The genes are TRBV19 and TRBJ1-1, with a possible D match to TRBD1 (5 bases). V dropped 3 bases and J dropped 6 bases, with 14 bases sitting between them. The length of the CDR3 is 14 residues. Germline V gene sequence: CDR1 LNHDA, CDR2 SQIVND (reference sequence). For the CDR3, the DNA is TGTGCCAGTAGTATGTTCCGGGGGACCGCTGAAGCTTTCTTT. This codes for CASSMFRGTAEAFF.

In this sample, this clone turned up a few times. The rearrangement uses TRBV2 and TRBJ1-2; unclear D gene. Germline loops: CDR1 SNHLY, CDR2 FYNNEI. The V end was cut by 8 bases, the J end by 7 bases, with 14 bases between. The CDR3 has 12 residues. This CDR3 is CASRERVRGYTF. In DNA form, the CDR3 reads TGTGCCAGCCGAGAACGGGTCCGTGGCTACACCTTC.

A remark on this clone: At one end, the junction sequence differs from germline, possibly due to a read error. The J gene is TRBJ2-3, the V gene TRBV10-3; TRBD2 agrees at 7 bases. Germline CDR1 reads ENHRY; CDR2 reads SYGVKD. This CDR3 region has 11 residues. CDR3 nucleotides: TGTGCCATCAGTGTTGGCGGGGGAAGGAGTTTT. Protein product: CAISVGGGRSF.

This clone was observed a handful of times. J is TRBJ1-1 and V is TRBV6-5, with 7 bases aligning to TRBD1. Germline loops: CDR1 MNHEY, CDR2 SVGAGI. Trimming cost V 5 bases and J 6 bases; bases outside gene matches: 3. This CDR3 spans 12 amino acids. The CDR3 region has the DNA TGTGCCAGCAGTCGGACAGGATCTGAAGCTTTCTTT. It translates to CASSRTGSEAFF.

The CDR3 reads CASSRTGNDEKLFF. CDR3 nucleotides: TGTGCCAGCAGCCGTACAGGGAACGATGAAAAACTGTTTTTT. The rearrangement joins TRBV7-9 to TRBJ1-4; perhaps TRBD1 as D (6 bases). V lost 5 bases and J lost 6, with 13 bases in between. Germline V gives CDR1 SEHNR, CDR2 FQNEAQ (reference sequence). The length of the CDR3 is 14 residues.

The gene calls are TRBV28 and TRBJ2-3; D remains unclear. Looked up from germline, CDR1 is MDHEN and CDR2 is SYDVKM. Deletions cut 5 bases from V and 6 bases from J, with 15 bases between. This CDR3 is 14 amino acids long. CDR3 nucleotides: TGTGCCAGCAGTATCCCAGGTGCACCGGATACGCAGTATTTT. It is translated as CASSIPGAPDTQYF. Full variable domain (remainder filled in from reference TRBV28 and TRBJ2-3): DVKVTQSSRYLVKRTGEKVFLECVQDMDHENMFWYRQDPGLGLRLIYFSYDVKMKEKGDIPEGYSVSREKKERFSLILESASTNQTSMYLCASSIPGAPDTQYFGPGTRLTVL.